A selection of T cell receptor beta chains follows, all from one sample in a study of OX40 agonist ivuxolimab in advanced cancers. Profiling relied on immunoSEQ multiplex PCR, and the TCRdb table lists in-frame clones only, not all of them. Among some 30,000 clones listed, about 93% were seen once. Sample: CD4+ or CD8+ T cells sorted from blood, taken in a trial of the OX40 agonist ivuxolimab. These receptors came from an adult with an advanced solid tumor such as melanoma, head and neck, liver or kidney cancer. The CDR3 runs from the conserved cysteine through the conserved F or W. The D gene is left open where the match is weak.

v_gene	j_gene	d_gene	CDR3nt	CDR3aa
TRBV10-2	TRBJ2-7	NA	TGCGCCAGCAGTGAGACAGGTGGAAGGGTCGGGTCCGAGCAGTACTTC	CASSETGGRVGSEQYF
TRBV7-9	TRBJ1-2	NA	TGTGCCAGCAGCCCCTCTCCCTATGGCTACACCTTC	CASSPSPYGYTF
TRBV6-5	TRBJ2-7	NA	TGTGCCAGCAGTTACTCTAGGGACCTTTACGAGCAGTACTTC	CASSYSRDLYEQYF
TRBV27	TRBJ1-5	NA	TGTGCCAGCAGTTCTCACCCCAATCAGCCCCAGCATTTT	CASSSHPNQPQHF
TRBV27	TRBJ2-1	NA	TGTGCCAGCAGTTCGTACAACTACAATGAGCAGTTCTTC	CASSSYNYNEQFF
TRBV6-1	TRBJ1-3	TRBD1	TGTGCCAGCAGTGATTGGGACAGTGGAAACACCATATATTTT	CASSDWDSGNTIYF
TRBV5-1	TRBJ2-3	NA	TGCGCCAGCAGCTTGGAAGGCGGGGCGGTAACAGATACGCAGTATTTT	CASSLEGGAVTDTQYF
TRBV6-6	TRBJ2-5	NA	TGTGCCAGCAGCGGGGGGCGCCAAGAGACCCAGTACTTC	CASSGGRQETQYF
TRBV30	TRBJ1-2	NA	TGTGCCTGGAGTGTACAACGGGGGAAGGATGGCTACACCTTC	CAWSVQRGKDGYTF
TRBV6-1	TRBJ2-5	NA	TGTGCCAGCAGTGAAGTGGTGGGGGAGACCCAGTACTTC	CASSEVVGETQYF